This T cell receptor beta chain is from a study of T cell responses to AZD1222 COVID-19 vaccine. The study, taken as a whole, reports: Clonal diversity was possibly underestimated, and white British individuals and females predominated among donors. Baseline testing showed seropositivity in only a handful of AZD1222 recipients. Epitopes outside B.1.351 and B.1.1.7 mutated regions reportedly drew nearly half of spike TCRs. Increases in Spike-specific TCR breadth and depth were seen after two AZD1222 doses.

Measured with immunoSEQ multiplex PCR; TCRdb has only the in-frame clones, and not every one. The sample includes about 78,000 clones, 88% of them seen just once. Turning to this clone: Its antigen is still unknown.

The input for sequencing was peripheral blood, taken on day 0 of MenACWY control vaccination. The TCR was taken from an adult in good health.

The CDR3 spells CASSRTGVEDTQYF. CDR3 sequence (DNA): TGTGCCAGCAGCCGTACAGGGGTGGAAGATACGCAGTATTTT. The chain links TRBV14 to TRBJ2-3; TRBD1 agrees at 7 bases. The CDR3 is 14 residues long. After removal of 4 bases from V and 5 bases from J, the junction contained 6 bases not matched to a gene. CDR1 SGHDN and CDR2 FVKESK come from the germline V gene.